Listed below are T cell receptor beta chains from one sample, sequenced in a study of response to subunit inactivated influenza vaccine. TCRdb redid the calling of the RT-PCR reads with MiXCR, one entry per CDR3 protein. The sample has 800,000 to 1,000,000 distinct CDR3 sequences; approximately 22% are singletons. The sample was PBMCs from blood, taken roughly 5 days after vaccination. Every receptor here comes from a man aged 50 to 59 who received an inactivated influenza vaccine. Each CDR3 is given with its conserved first and last residue. The D gene is left open where the match is weak. For some rows the clone size is stated as once, few or many, or as a class when expanded; others skip it.

d_call clone_size j_call v_call cdr3_aa cdr3_nt
. . TRBJ2-7 TRBV6-2/TRBV6-3 CASTSLWKGYEQYF TGTGCCAGCACTTCCCTCTGGAAAGGATACGAGCAGTACTTC
. . TRBJ2-1 TRBV14 CASSDTRVISYNEQFF TGTGCCAGCAGCGACACCAGGGTGATCTCCTACAATGAGCAGTTCTTC
TRBD1 many TRBJ2-1 TRBV7-2 CASSLQGYEQFF TGCGCCAGCAGCTTACAGGGGTACGAGCAGTTCTTC
. many TRBJ2-5 TRBV7-9 CASSLGPAQETQYF TGTGCCAGCAGCTTAGGGCCGGCTCAAGAGACCCAGTACTTC
. . TRBJ2-5 TRBV3-1 CASSQVAAETQYF TGTGCCAGCAGCCAAGTAGCGGCAGAGACCCAGTACTTC
TRBD1 once TRBJ1-4 TRBV20-1 CSAYDRGISNEKLFF TGCAGTGCTTATGACAGGGGGATAAGTAATGAAAAACTGTTTTTT
TRBD1 few TRBJ1-1 TRBV28 CASSGTGKTSAFF TGTGCCAGCAGCGGGACAGGGAAAACGTCAGCTTTCTTT
TRBD2 many TRBJ2-7 TRBV4-2 CASSPRTSGDSYEQYF TGTGCCAGCAGCCCCAGGACTAGCGGGGACTCCTACGAGCAGTACTTC
. many TRBJ2-7 TRBV15 CATSRDNTHEQYF TGTGCCACCAGCAGAGATAACACTCACGAGCAGTACTTC
TRBD1 . TRBJ2-7 TRBV5-1 CASSLEGQGAYEQYF TGCGCCAGCAGCTTGGAGGGACAGGGGGCCTACGAGCAGTACTTC
TRBD2 once TRBJ2-3 TRBV11-1 CASSYGLAGVDTQYF TGTGCCAGCAGCTACGGACTAGCGGGAGTAGATACGCAGTATTTT
. . TRBJ1-1 TRBV7-2 CASSLGEGVEAFF TGTGCCAGCAGCTTAGGGGAAGGGGTCGAAGCTTTCTTT
. many TRBJ2-7 TRBV25-1 CASSELSRSYEQYF TGTGCCAGCAGTGAATTGTCCAGGTCCTACGAGCAGTACTTC
. . TRBJ2-3 TRBV9 CASSGGVSSTQYF TGTGCCAGCAGCGGCGGGGTCTCTAGTACGCAGTATTTT
TRBD1 few TRBJ1-2 TRBV12-3/TRBV12-4 CASSYPLTGGANGYTF TGTGCCAGCAGTTACCCCCTGACAGGGGGCGCGAATGGCTACACCTTC
. . TRBJ2-7 TRBV4-2 CASSQDAQGLEQYF TGTGCCAGCAGCCAAGATGCTCAGGGTCTCGAGCAGTACTTC
TRBD2 few TRBJ2-5 TRBV7-2 CASSLAGVMSPPPYF TGTGCCAGCAGTTTAGCGGGAGTAATGTCCCCCCCCCCGTACTTC
. . TRBJ1-4 TRBV20-1 CSARAFGREKLFF TGCAGTGCTAGAGCATTCGGTAGGGAAAAACTGTTTTTT
TRBD1 . TRBJ1-2 TRBV12-3/TRBV12-4 CASRSGGSYGYTF TGTGCCAGCAGATCAGGGGGCTCCTATGGCTACACCTTC
. few TRBJ2-6 TRBV4-3 CASSPAGAGANVLTF TGCGCCAGCAGTCCTGCAGGGGCTGGGGCCAACGTCCTGACTTTC
. . TRBJ2-7 TRBV10-3 CAISQPDSEQYF TGTGCCATCAGTCAACCGGACTCCGAGCAGTACTTC
TRBD1 many TRBJ2-4 TRBV6-2/TRBV6-3 CASSDGQGGKNIQYF TGTGCCAGCAGTGACGGACAGGGAGGTAAAAACATTCAGTACTTC
. . TRBJ1-1 TRBV18 CASSPGQAEAFF TGTGCCAGCTCACCCGGACAAGCCGAAGCTTTCTTT
. few TRBJ2-1 TRBV29-1 CSAKLPKYNEQFF TGCAGCGCTAAGCTACCCAAGTACAATGAGCAGTTCTTC
. few TRBJ2-1 TRBV4-3 CASSQDDNEQFF TGCGCCAGCAGCCAAGACGACAATGAGCAGTTCTTC
TRBD1 . TRBJ1-1 TRBV12-3/TRBV12-4 CASSMTGGGTEAFF TGTGCCAGCAGTATGACAGGGGGCGGCACTGAAGCTTTCTTT
. . TRBJ2-2 TRBV20-1 CSASLTGPTGELFF TGCAGTGCTAGCCTTACCGGGCCCACCGGGGAGCTGTTTTTT
. few TRBJ2-7 TRBV7-9 CASSPSLGAYEQYF TGTGCCAGCAGTCCGAGCCTGGGGGCCTACGAGCAGTACTTC
. . TRBJ2-2 TRBV14 CASSHRDRDWSTGELFF TGTGCCAGCAGCCACCGAGACAGGGACTGGTCCACCGGGGAGCTGTTTTTT
. many TRBJ2-1 TRBV12-3/TRBV12-4 CASSFVESRGEQFF TGTGCCAGCAGTTTTGTAGAGTCTAGGGGTGAGCAGTTCTTC
. . TRBJ2-7 TRBV7-9 CASSQWDREQYF TGTGCCAGCAGCCAATGGGACCGCGAGCAGTACTTC
TRBD1 once TRBJ1-1 TRBV7-9 CASTRDRGQVTEAFF TGTGCCAGCACCCGTGACAGGGGGCAGGTTACTGAAGCTTTCTTT
. . TRBJ2-7 TRBV28 CASRGSGIYEQYF TGTGCCAGTAGGGGTAGCGGAATATACGAGCAGTACTTC
. . TRBJ2-5 TRBV4-2 CASSQARREEETQYF TGTGCCAGCAGCCAAGCTCGTAGAGAGGAAGAGACCCAGTACTTC
. few TRBJ2-3 TRBV7-8 CASSDGWGPSGSTDTQYF TGTGCCAGCAGCGACGGATGGGGGCCTAGCGGAAGCACAGATACGCAGTATTTT
. few TRBJ1-4 TRBV18 CASSPPMAPEKLFF TGTGCCAGCTCACCACCGATGGCGCCTGAAAAACTGTTTTTT
. . TRBJ2-7 TRBV5-1 CASSLVEAPYEQYF TGCGCCAGCAGCTTGGTAGAAGCACCCTACGAGCAGTACTTC
TRBD1 few TRBJ2-1 TRBV18 CASSPGQGGHEQFF TGTGCCAGCTCACCAGGACAGGGGGGACATGAGCAGTTCTTC
. few TRBJ2-7 TRBV9 CASSEQGVMAGAPYEQYF TGTGCCAGCAGCGAGCAAGGGGTGATGGCGGGGGCCCCCTACGAGCAGTACTTC
. few TRBJ2-7 TRBV5-1 CASSSTIDTPVRPYEQYF TGCGCCAGCAGCTCAACGATAGACACACCCGTGCGCCCCTACGAGCAGTACTTC
. few TRBJ2-3 TRBV28 CASSLGGTRTDTQYF TGTGCCAGCAGTTTAGGCGGGACTCGCACAGATACGCAGTATTTT
TRBD1 few TRBJ2-7 TRBV7-9 CASSDRGTYEQYF TGTGCCAGCAGCGACAGGGGCACCTACGAGCAGTACTTC
. . TRBJ2-1 TRBV29-1 CSVDGGLGSSLQFF TGCAGCGTTGATGGAGGCCTCGGAAGTAGCTTGCAGTTCTTC